Presented here are 26 T cell receptor beta chains from one specimen sequenced in a study of T cells in localized non-small cell lung cancer. Sequenced by immunoSEQ multiplex PCR; TCRdb stores in-frame clones only, minus some. Among around 91,000 clones listed, about nine tenths were seen once. The starting material was peripheral blood, obtained before any cancer treatment. These receptors were taken from a man aged 40 to 69 with stage I squamous cell lung carcinoma.

The chain carries TRBV9 and TRBJ2-7; perhaps TRBD1 as D (5 bases). V gave up 6 bases and J gave up 3 bases, with 13 bases separating them. This CDR3 region has 13 residues. The V gene's germline CDR1 is SGDLS and CDR2 YYNGEE. CDR3 sequence: CASNIDSNYEQYF. In DNA form, the CDR3 reads TGTGCCAGCAACATTGACAGTAACTACGAGCAGTACTTC.

The chain combines TRBV19 with TRBJ2-5; D perhaps matches TRBD2 (5 bases). Germline-derived CDR1 and CDR2 are LNHDA and SQIVND (reference sequence). Between the trimmed V and J ends, which lost 1 base and 7 bases, there was a span of 19 bases. The CDR3 length is 16 residues. CDR3 DNA: TGTGCCAGTAGTATAGCCCTCGGCTCCAAACGGGGGACCCAGTACTTC. It yields the protein CASSIALGSKRGTQYF. The full variable domain, with the rest looked up from reference TRBV19 and TRBJ2-5, is DGGITQSPKYLFRKEGQNVTLSCEQNLNHDAMYWYRQDPGQGLRLIYYSQIVNDFQKGDIAEGYSVSREKKESFPLTVTSAQKNPTAFYLCASSIALGSKRGTQYFGPGTRLLVL.

V and J are TRBV6-1 and TRBJ1-5; TRBD1 agrees at 7 bases. The CDR3 length is 14 residues. V shed 4 bases, J shed 7 bases, and the junction held 7 bases outside the gene matches. Germline CDR1 reads MNHNS; CDR2 reads SASEGT. The CDR3 loop reads CASSADRTSQPQHF. CDR3 nucleotides: TGTGCCAGCAGTGCGGACAGGACTAGCCAGCCCCAGCATTTT.

The J gene is TRBJ1-1, the V gene TRBV18; no clear D. The ends were cut back, 3 bases at V and 4 bases at J, with 9 bases in the middle. CDR3 size: 13 residues. Germline CDR1 reads KGHSH; CDR2 reads LQKENI. The CDR3 DNA sequence: TGTGCCAGCTCACCTACACCGCTCACTGAAGCTTTCTTT. Its translation is CASSPTPLTEAFF.

This rearrangement joins TRBV5-6 to TRBJ2-7; D is uncertain. V was cut by 3 bases and J by 3 bases, with 16 bases left in between. Germline V lookup: CDR1 SGHDT, CDR2 YYEEEE. The CDR3 loop spans 15 amino acids. The CDR3 here is CASSSPPRDHYEQYF. CDR3 bases: TGTGCCAGCAGCTCCCCCCCCAGAGACCACTACGAGCAGTACTTC.

This sequence joins TRBV10-3 and TRBJ1-2; no reliable D call. Trimming left V 4 bases short and J 8 bases short, with 8 bases between. Germline CDR1 is ENHRY and CDR2 is SYGVKD. This CDR3 spans 11 amino acids. The CDR3 protein is CAISGVEGYTF. CDR3 DNA sequence: TGTGCCATCAGTGGGGTGGAAGGCTACACCTTC.

V usage is TRBV5-4 and J usage is TRBJ2-7, with no clear D. V lost 0 bases and J lost 1, with 11 bases in between. Germline CDR1 is SGHNT and CDR2 is YYREEE (reference sequence). This CDR3 region has 15 residues. The CDR3 loop is CASSLEAGTSYEQYF. In nucleotides, the CDR3 is TGTGCCAGCAGCTTGGAAGCTGGAACTTCCTACGAGCAGTACTTC.

This sequence joins TRBV5-1 and TRBJ2-1; possibly TRBD1 or TRBD2 for D (5 bases each). The CDR3 runs 16 residues. The germline V gene has CDR1 SGHRS and CDR2 YFSETQ. V lost 2 bases and J 4 bases, leaving 16 bases between the germline ends. The CDR3: CASSLGSGPQYNEQFF. The CDR3 nucleotides read TGCGCCAGCAGCTTAGGGTCGGGACCACAATACAATGAGCAGTTCTTC.

This chain links TRBV28 with TRBJ1-2; D may be TRBD1 (5 bases). The V and J ends lost 6 bases and 9 bases respectively, with 17 bases between them. The CDR3 loop spans 13 amino acids. In germline, CDR1 is MDHEN, CDR2 SYDVKM. The CDR3 DNA is TGTGCCAGCAGCTACAGGCGGACGCAGAGCTACACCTTC. Protein sequence: CASSYRRTQSYTF.

The J gene is TRBJ1-6, the V gene TRBV11-2, with D possibly TRBD1 on 5 matching bases. Germline values: CDR1 SGHAT, CDR2 FQNNGV. This CDR3 has 15 residues. Trimming took off 7 bases at V and 3 bases at J, with 13 bases between the two ends. CDR3 in DNA: TGTGCCAGCACCAAGCCAGGGAGCTATAATTCACCCCTCCACTTT. This codes for CASTKPGSYNSPLHF.

The chain carries TRBV27 and TRBJ1-6, with 7 positions matching TRBD1. J lost 4 bases, V lost 5 bases, and 2 bases had no gene match. The CDR3 consists of 14 residues. CDR1 and CDR2 from the germline V gene are MNHEY and SMNVEV (reference sequence). This chain's CDR3 is CASSLDRYNSPLHF. The CDR3 nucleotides read TGTGCCAGCAGTCTGGACAGGTATAATTCACCCCTCCACTTT.

This chain uses TRBV5-4 with TRBJ1-6, with TRBD1 matching 10 bases. CDR3 length: 17 amino acids. J was trimmed by 9 bases and V by 0 bases; bases with no gene match: 9. Germline lookup yields CDR1 SGHNT and CDR2 YYREEE (reference sequence). The CDR3 loop reads CASSLASGQGRSSPLHF. The CDR3 DNA follows: TGTGCCAGCAGCTTGGCCTCGGGACAGGGGCGTAGTTCACCCCTCCACTTT.

The sample holds one count of this clone. This sequence joins TRBV4-3 and TRBJ1-2; no definite D call. Trimming left V 0 bases short and J 3 bases short, with 8 bases between. This CDR3 is built from 14 residues. Germline CDR1 and CDR2: LGHNA and YSLEER. The CDR3 loop reads CASSQDPSYYGYTF. The DNA for the CDR3 is TGCGCCAGCAGCCAAGATCCGTCTTACTATGGCTACACCTTC.

V usage is TRBV11-2 and J usage is TRBJ1-6; TRBD1 matches at 8 bases. The CDR3 spans 17 residues. Germline lookup yields CDR1 SGHAT and CDR2 FQNNGV. V trimming: 5 bases; J trimming: 10 bases; junction bases outside the gene matches: 16. CDR3 in DNA: TGTGCCAGCAGCCCCACCCGGGACAGGTCGAGTGGGTCACCCCTCCACTTT. Its protein product is CASSPTRDRSSGSPLHF.

This clone was recorded a few times. The chain uses TRBV2 and TRBJ2-3; a possible D gene is TRBD2 (7 bases). The germline gives CDR1 SNHLY, CDR2 FYNNEI. V was cut by 4 bases and J by 5 bases, with 13 bases left in between. This CDR3 is 14 amino acids long. The CDR3 DNA reads as TGTGCCAGCAGTGCCAGGGGAGGGGGAGATACGCAGTATTTT. This translates into CASSARGGGDTQYF.

The rearrangement joins TRBV27 to TRBJ2-4; D is perhaps TRBD2 (6 bases). V was shortened by 2 bases and J by 0 bases, with 11 bases between the two germline ends. The germline gives CDR1 MNHEY, CDR2 SMNVEV (reference sequence). The CDR3 is 16 amino acids. Here the CDR3 DNA reads TGTGCCAGCAGTTTAATGGGGGGAAGAGCCAAAAACATTCAGTACTTC. The encoded protein is CASSLMGGRAKNIQYF.

The chain joins TRBV7-3 to TRBJ2-1; 13 bases fit TRBD2. Germline lookup yields CDR1 SGHTA and CDR2 FQGTGA. Trimming cost V 5 bases and J 8 bases; bases outside gene matches: 6. CDR3 length equals 15 residues. The DNA for the CDR3 is TGTGCCAGCAGCCAGACTAGCGGGGGGTTCTATGAGCAGTTCTTC. Translating it yields CASSQTSGGFYEQFF.

This chain uses TRBV6-5 with TRBJ1-1; 8 bases are shared with TRBD1. Germline V gene sequence: CDR1 MNHEY, CDR2 SVGAGI. The CDR3 loop spans 14 amino acids. V was pared by 5 bases and J by 1 base, with 3 bases of the junction left unmatched. This chain's CDR3 is CASSPGQGNTEAFF. CDR3 sequence (DNA): TGTGCCAGCAGTCCAGGACAGGGGAACACTGAAGCTTTCTTT.

The rearrangement links TRBV5-1 to TRBJ1-1; 8 bases line up with TRBD1. V lost 2 bases and J lost 6; bases outside the gene matches: 3. The CDR3 is 13 amino acids. CDR1 and CDR2 from the germline V gene are SGHRS and YFSETQ. The chain's CDR3 is CASSFGTGAEAFF. The CDR3, as DNA: TGCGCCAGCAGCTTCGGGACAGGCGCTGAAGCTTTCTTT.

Only a few counts were recorded for this clone. The chain is built from TRBV6-1 and TRBJ2-4, with unresolved D. CDR3 size: 10 residues. V lost 3 bases to trimming and J lost 12 bases, with 6 bases between them. Germline CDR1 reads MNHNS; CDR2 reads SASEGT. CDR3 sequence: CASSDTGQYF. CDR3 nucleotide sequence: TGTGCCAGCAGTGACACTGGTCAGTACTTC.

The chain recombines TRBV4-1 with TRBJ1-2, with a possible D match to TRBD1 (6 bases). Trimming cost V 2 bases and J 4 bases, with 14 bases left between them. Germline V CDR1 and CDR2: MGHRA, YSYEKL. The CDR3 runs 15 residues. Written as DNA, the CDR3 is TGCGCCAGCAGCCAACCTAGGACAGAGGCCTATGGCTACACCTTC. Translation gives CASSQPRTEAYGYTF.

The V call is TRBV27, the J call TRBJ1-1, with 7 bases lining up with TRBD1. V shed 5 bases and J 1 base; nucleotides not matched to a gene: 4. The CDR3 runs 14 residues. Looked up from germline, CDR1 is MNHEY and CDR2 is SMNVEV (reference sequence). In nucleotides, the CDR3 is TGTGCCAGCAGTCGACAGGGCGGGAACACTGAAGCTTTCTTT. This encodes CASSRQGGNTEAFF.

The chain is built from TRBV10-3 and TRBJ2-7; 10 positions agree with TRBD1. The CDR3 consists of 17 residues. CDR1 is ENHRY and CDR2 is SYGVKD in the germline V gene. After removal of 5 bases from V and 5 bases from J, the junction contained 15 bases not matched to a gene. The DNA of the CDR3 is TGTGCCATCAGTTTATCGATGACCCGGGACAGGGGCCACGAGCAGTACTTC. Translation: CAISLSMTRDRGHEQYF.

The rearrangement uses TRBV18 and TRBJ1-1; 9 bases are a match to TRBD1. V was pared by 3 bases and J by 4 bases, with 6 bases of the junction left unmatched. Germline V gene data show CDR1 as KGHSH and CDR2 as LQKENI. This CDR3 is built from 15 residues. CDR3 amino acids: CASSPRGDRVTEAFF. The CDR3 bases are TGTGCCAGCTCACCGCGGGGGGACAGGGTCACTGAAGCTTTCTTT.

The chain links TRBV6-5 to TRBJ1-3, with a possible D match to TRBD1 (6 bases). CDR3 length: 15 amino acids. Germline V gene lookup returns CDR1 MNHEY and CDR2 SVGAGI. Trimming pared 2 bases from V and 1 base from J, leaving 9 bases between. CDR3 bases: TGTGCCAGCAGTTACCGTACAGGGTCTGGAAACACCATATATTTT. This encodes CASSYRTGSGNTIYF.

V gene TRBV9 combines with J gene TRBJ1-1; 9 bases align to TRBD1. Germline-derived CDR1 and CDR2 are SGDLS and YYNGEE. This CDR3 region has 15 residues. J lost 4 bases, V lost 4 bases, and 8 bases had no gene match. In DNA, the CDR3 is TGTGCCAGCAGCCCAAGGGACAGGGTAGTCACTGAAGCTTTCTTT. Protein product: CASSPRDRVVTEAFF.